The TCR beta chain described here comes from a study of tumor-infiltrating lymphocytes in primary liver carcinoma. From roughly 500 ng total RNA, TCR beta cDNA was generated with a primer in the constant region. TCR beta libraries came from three nested multiplex PCR rounds using slightly modified ARM-PCR. TCRdb called the multiplex PCR reads again in MiXCR, with one record for every CDR3 protein. The data contain 47,000 or so distinct CDR3 sequences, 70% to 80% of them singletons. Unsorted bulk tissue, roughly 20-32 mg of it, served as the source for co-extraction of RNA and DNA. The source of this sequence is a man aged 35-49 years with primary liver carcinoma and hepatitis B virus infection. The material sequenced was liver tumor tissue from sampling region 3. Indicated subset: tumor region T3, left-lateral pole.

DNA for the CDR3: TGTGCCAGCGGCCCATCCGACAGGGACTGTGGCTACACCTTC. Translated: CASGPSDRDCGYTF. V and J are TRBV11-2 and TRBJ1-2, with 7 bases aligning to TRBD1. The ends lost 8 bases at V and 7 bases at J; junction bases unmatched: 13. Germline CDR1 is SGHAT and CDR2 is FQNNGV. This CDR3 contains 14 residues. Full variable domain (remainder filled in from reference TRBV11-2 and TRBJ1-2): EAGVAQSPRYKIIEKRQSVAFWCNPISGHATLYWYQQILGQGPKLLIQFQNNGVVDDSQLPKDRFSAERLKGVDSTLKIQPAKLEDSAVYLCASGPSDRDCGYTFGSGTRLTVV.